Detailed here is one T cell receptor (beta chain). The antigen remains undetermined. Prior to sequencing, the ViraFEST assay stimulated PBMC with viral peptide pools, which expanded the antigen-specific CD4+ T cells. The authors isolated CD4+ T cells after about eleven days of culture. For each well, 1.5 million to 2 million PBMC were cultured with around 10 IU/ml IL-2 and around 9.6 ug/ml peptides. The sample belongs to a study of vaccination effects on CD4 cells after COVID-19. Overall study results and limits: The study got few convalescent patients and did not collect any early post-infection timepoints. Among infection- and vaccine-induced clones, marked clonal contraction occurred late after vaccination.

The protocol was immunoSEQ multiplex PCR, while the TCRdb copy is restricted to in-frame clones and leaves out a portion. The data hold tens of thousands of clones, with 74% observed a single time. CDR3 length: 15 residues. The germline V and J ends were trimmed by 0 bases and 4 bases, with 13 bases remaining between them. CDR1 and CDR2 from the germline V gene are SGHNT and YYREEE (reference sequence). The origin of this receptor is a human donor who received a COVID-19 vaccine. The chain links TRBV5-4 to TRBJ2-5; D unresolved. This sample comprised CD4+ T cells from PBMCs cultured with HCoV-229E spike peptides, obtained before COVID-19 vaccination. CDR3 coding DNA: TGTGCCAGCAGCTTGGGGAGTAGCTTAACAGAGACCCAGTACTTC. Translating it yields CASSLGSSLTETQYF. Supplemented by reference TRBV5-4 and TRBJ2-5, the full variable domain reads ETGVTQSPTHLIKTRGQQVTLRCSSQSGHNTVSWYQQALGQGPQFIFQYYREEENGRGNFPPRFSGLQFPNYSSELNVNALELDDSALYLCASSLGSSLTETQYFGPGTRLLVL.